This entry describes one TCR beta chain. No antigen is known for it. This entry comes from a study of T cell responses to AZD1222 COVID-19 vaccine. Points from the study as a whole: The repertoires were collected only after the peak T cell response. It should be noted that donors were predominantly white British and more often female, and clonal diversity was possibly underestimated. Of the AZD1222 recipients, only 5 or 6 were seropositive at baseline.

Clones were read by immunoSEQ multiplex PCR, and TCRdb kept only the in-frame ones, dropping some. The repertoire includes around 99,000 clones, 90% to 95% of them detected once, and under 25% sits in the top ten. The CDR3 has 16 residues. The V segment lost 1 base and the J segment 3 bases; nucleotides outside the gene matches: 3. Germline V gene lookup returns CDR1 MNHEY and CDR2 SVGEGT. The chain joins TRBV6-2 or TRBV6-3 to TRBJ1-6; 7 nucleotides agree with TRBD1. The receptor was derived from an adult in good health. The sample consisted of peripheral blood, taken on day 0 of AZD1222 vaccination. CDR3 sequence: CASSYLGQLYNSPLHF. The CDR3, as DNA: TGTGCCAGCAGTTACTTGGGACAGCTCTATAATTCACCCCTCCACTTT.